This TCR beta chain was profiled in a study of response to subunit inactivated influenza vaccine. Each CDR3 protein gets one entry after TCRdb re-called the RT-PCR reads with MiXCR. This sample has 490,000 or so distinct CDR3 sequences, with 6% to 9% found just once. Whole-study findings and limits: After each seasonal influenza vaccination, few new T cells are recruited, the authors suggested.

This clonotype showed up just a few times. Antigen: not known. Trimming cost V 5 bases and J 3 bases, with 14 bases left between them. The CDR3 sequence is 14 residues long. From germline, CDR1 is SGHRS and CDR2 YFSETQ. This sequence joins TRBV5-1 and TRBJ1-2, with D possibly matching TRBD1 (6 bases). This receptor was taken from a man between 50 and 69 years old who received an inactivated influenza vaccine. The sample in question was PBMCs from blood, obtained around 25 months after vaccination. In DNA form, the CDR3 reads TGCGCCAGCAGGGGGACGCCAGGGGACTATGGCTACACCTTC. Translating gives CASRGTPGDYGYTF.